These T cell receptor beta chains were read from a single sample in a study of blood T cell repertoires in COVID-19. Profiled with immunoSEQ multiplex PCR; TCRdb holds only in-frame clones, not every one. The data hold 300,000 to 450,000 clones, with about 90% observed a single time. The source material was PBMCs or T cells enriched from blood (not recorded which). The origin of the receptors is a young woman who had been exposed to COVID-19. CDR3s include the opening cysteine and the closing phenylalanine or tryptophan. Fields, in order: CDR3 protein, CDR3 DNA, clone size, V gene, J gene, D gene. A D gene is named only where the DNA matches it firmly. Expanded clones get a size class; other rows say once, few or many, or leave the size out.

CASSSSGRLSTDTQYF,TGTGCCAGCAGCTCTAGCGGGAGGCTAAGCACAGATACGCAGTATTTT,NA,TRBV7-6,TRBJ2-3,TRBD2
CASSRGLAGYNEQFF,TGTGCCAGCAGCCGGGGACTAGCGGGCTACAATGAGCAGTTCTTC,NA,TRBV6-5,TRBJ2-1,TRBD2
CATRQGLYGYTF,TGTGCCACCCGACAGGGACTCTATGGCTACACCTTC,NA,TRBV3-1/TRBV3-2,TRBJ1-2,TRBD1
CASSERVSGTGTEKLFF,TGTGCCAGCAGTGAAAGGGTTTCCGGGACAGGGACTGAAAAACTGTTTTTT,few,TRBV2,TRBJ1-4,TRBD1
CSVRFTGGGTEAFF,TGCAGCGTTCGTTTCACAGGGGGCGGAACTGAAGCTTTCTTT,NA,TRBV29-1,TRBJ1-1,TRBD1
CASSLWTGRGEAFF,TGTGCCAGCAGTCTCTGGACAGGGCGGGGTGAAGCTTTCTTT,NA,TRBV28,TRBJ1-1,TRBD1
CASSPNQRTGFSYEQYF,TGTGCCAGCAGCCCAAACCAGCGGACAGGATTCTCCTACGAGCAGTACTTC,NA,TRBV11-2,TRBJ2-7,TRBD1
CASSPMEAGAGYEQYF,TGTGCCAGCAGCCCCATGGAGGCGGGAGCGGGTTACGAGCAGTACTTC,NA,TRBV7-8,TRBJ2-7,TRBD2
CASSEAPSNYGYTF,TGTGCCAGCAGTGAAGCCCCATCTAACTATGGCTACACCTTC,NA,TRBV6-1,TRBJ1-2,NA
CASSPPRLAGVHRNEQYF,TGTGCCAGCAGTCCACCCCGACTAGCGGGAGTTCATCGGAACGAGCAGTACTTC,NA,TRBV27,TRBJ2-7,TRBD2
CASSVDSGGSNQPQHF,TGTGCCAGCAGCGTAGATTCAGGGGGTAGCAATCAGCCCCAGCATTTT,NA,TRBV9,TRBJ1-5,TRBD1
CASSVGPQGRANYGYTF,TGTGCCAGCAGCGTAGGTCCACAGGGCAGAGCTAACTATGGCTACACCTTC,NA,TRBV9,TRBJ1-2,NA
CASSLTQGLKAKNIQYF,TGCGCCAGCAGTCTAACTCAGGGGTTGAAAGCCAAAAACATTCAGTACTTC,NA,TRBV23-1,TRBJ2-4,NA
CASSSNRAEAFF,TGTGCCAGCAGCTCCAACAGGGCTGAAGCTTTCTTT,few,TRBV7-9,TRBJ1-1,NA
CASSLGLASEQFF,TGTGCCAGCAGCTTAGGGCTAGCGAGTGAGCAGTTCTTC,NA,TRBV7-2,TRBJ2-1,NA
CASSRDRASNQPQHF,TGTGCCAGCAGCCGGGACAGGGCCTCCAATCAGCCCCAGCATTTT,NA,TRBV5-8,TRBJ1-5,TRBD1
CASSPASDRARGTGPYEQYF,TGTGCCAGCAGCCCGGCCTCGGACAGGGCAAGAGGTACGGGGCCTTACGAGCAGTACTTC,NA,TRBV5-8,TRBJ2-7,TRBD1
CASSLVQGVGGYTF,TGTGCCAGCAGCTTGGTGCAGGGGGTGGGTGGCTACACCTTC,NA,TRBV5-6,TRBJ1-2,TRBD1
CASSLDLEAFF,TGCGCCAGCAGCTTGGATCTGGAAGCTTTCTTT,NA,TRBV5-1,TRBJ1-1,NA
CASSWVGGSSYEQYF,TGTGCCAGCAGTTGGGTCGGGGGGAGCTCCTACGAGCAGTACTTC,NA,TRBV27,TRBJ2-7,TRBD2
CASSSAGQLKETQYF,TGTGCCAGCAGCTCTGCCGGACAGCTAAAAGAGACCCAGTACTTC,few,TRBV5-4,TRBJ2-5,NA
CASSLGQALNTEAFF,TGCGCCAGCAGCCTGGGACAGGCCCTGAACACTGAAGCTTTCTTT,NA,TRBV5-1,TRBJ1-1,TRBD1
CASSQGGGPLNSPLHF,TGTGCCAGCAGCCAAGGGGGCGGGCCTCTTAATTCACCCCTCCACTTT,NA,TRBV5-6,TRBJ1-6,TRBD1
CASSLTGHYNEQFF,TGTGCCAGCAGTTTAACAGGGCATTACAATGAGCAGTTCTTC,NA,TRBV28,TRBJ2-1,NA
CAISERLRDRDTDTQYF,TGTGCCATCAGTGAGCGACTCCGGGACAGGGACACAGATACGCAGTATTTT,NA,TRBV10-3,TRBJ2-3,TRBD1
CASSPKTTGAGYTF,TGTGCCAGCAGCCCTAAGACGACAGGGGCCGGCTACACCTTC,NA,TRBV9,TRBJ1-2,TRBD1
CASSAGTSGSGAGMLETQYF,TGCGCCAGCAGCGCAGGGACTAGCGGGAGTGGGGCTGGTATGTTGGAGACCCAGTACTTC,NA,TRBV5-1,TRBJ2-5,TRBD2
CAISGDSPRQGPSINQPQHF,TGTGCCATCAGTGGAGACTCTCCAAGACAGGGGCCAAGTATCAATCAGCCCCAGCATTTT,few,TRBV10-3,TRBJ1-5,TRBD1
CASSPGGREQYF,TGTGCCAGCAGTCCGGGAGGGAGGGAGCAGTACTTC,NA,TRBV12-3/TRBV12-4,TRBJ2-7,TRBD2
CASGLAQQVWRETQYF,TGTGCTAGTGGTTTGGCGCAACAGGTTTGGAGAGAGACCCAGTACTTC,NA,TRBV12-5,TRBJ2-5,NA
CASSPTGGGQPQHF,TGTGCCAGCAGCCCGACAGGAGGCGGTCAGCCCCAGCATTTT,NA,TRBV5-6,TRBJ1-5,NA
CATTLAGGPKDGELFF,TGTGCCACTACACTAGCGGGAGGGCCCAAAGACGGGGAGCTGTTTTTT,NA,TRBV19,TRBJ2-2,TRBD2
CASSRGQARGYTF,TGTGCCAGCAGTCGCGGACAGGCAAGGGGCTACACCTTC,few,TRBV3-1/TRBV3-2,TRBJ1-2,TRBD1
CASSDIPGVNEQFF,TGCGCCAGCAGTGACATCCCGGGTGTGAATGAGCAGTTCTTC,NA,TRBV10-1,TRBJ2-1,NA
CASSPQRGINRYNEQFF,TGTGCCAGCAGCCCTCAAAGAGGAATCAATCGGTACAATGAGCAGTTCTTC,NA,TRBV9,TRBJ2-1,NA
CASSLAAGGGGTDTQYF,TGTGCCAGCAGCTTAGCGGCAGGGGGAGGAGGCACAGATACGCAGTATTTT,NA,TRBV11-2,TRBJ2-3,NA
CASSLVVGLPETQYF,TGTGCCAGCAGCTTAGTTGTGGGACTCCCAGAGACCCAGTACTTC,NA,TRBV7-2,TRBJ2-5,NA
CASSPRQGAVETEAFF,TGTGCCAGCTCACCAAGACAGGGGGCAGTTGAGACTGAAGCTTTCTTT,once,TRBV18,TRBJ1-1,TRBD1
CASSQDSHTNQPQHF,TGTGCCAGCAGCCAAGATAGCCATACTAATCAGCCCCAGCATTTT,NA,TRBV3-1/TRBV3-2,TRBJ1-5,NA
CASSVAGGNQPQHF,TGCGCCAGCAGTGTGGCGGGTGGCAATCAGCCCCAGCATTTT,NA,TRBV10-2,TRBJ1-5,NA
CASSLVGGGSNQPQHF,TGTGCCAGCAGTTTGGTAGGGGGGGGAAGCAATCAGCCCCAGCATTTT,NA,TRBV28,TRBJ1-5,NA
CSVALDRGPGNTIYF,TGCAGCGTTGCCCTGGACAGGGGGCCTGGAAACACCATATATTTT,NA,TRBV29-1,TRBJ1-3,TRBD1
CASSPGNRRNEQFF,TGTGCCAGCTCACCAGGGAACAGGCGCAATGAGCAGTTCTTC,NA,TRBV18,TRBJ2-1,NA